This passage covers 22 T cell receptor beta chains from one sample sequenced in a study of blood T cells in healthy people across ages. The authors ran a second PCR of 7 to 11 cycles using a sample-barcoded 5' primer and a J-beta primer mix. In TCRdb, the 5' RACE reads were re-called with MiXCR into one record per CDR3 protein. The table shows approximately 1.5 million distinct CDR3 sequences, with about 31% occurring only once. The sample was blood. The source is a woman aged 25 to 39 in good health.

A few counts support this clonotype. The chain joins TRBV18 to TRBJ2-5; 7 bases fit TRBD2. Germline lookup yields CDR1 KGHSH and CDR2 LQKENI. Unmatched junction bases numbered 10, after V lost 8 bases and J lost 4 bases. The CDR3 runs 14 residues. CDR3 sequence: CASRSGDYGETQYF. The CDR3 bases are TGTGCCAGCCGTTCCGGGGACTACGGAGAGACCCAGTACTTC.

The J gene is TRBJ2-3, the V gene TRBV6-1; 7 nucleotides agree with TRBD1. CDR3 length: 16 residues. With V trimmed by 0 bases and J by 2 bases, 5 bases remained unmatched. In germline, CDR1 is MNHNS, CDR2 SASEGT. The CDR3 nucleotides read TGTGCCAGCAGTGAAGCAGGGGGCGGATTCACAGATACGCAGTATTTT. Its protein is CASSEAGGGFTDTQYF.

This clonotype was detected once. The chain links TRBV7-3 to TRBJ2-4; D gene unclear. Trimming removed 0 bases at V and 0 bases at J, with 6 bases between. The germline CDR1 and CDR2 sequences are SGHTA and FQGTGA. CDR3 size: 15 residues. The CDR3 reads CASSLTPVAKNIQYF. CDR3 sequence (DNA): TGTGCCAGCAGCTTAACTCCGGTAGCCAAAAACATTCAGTACTTC.

This clonotype has just a few counts. This chain joins TRBV12-3 or TRBV12-4 and TRBJ2-1; either TRBD1 or TRBD2 may supply D (6 bases each). V gave up 6 bases and J gave up 3 bases, with 18 bases separating them. CDR3 length: 16 residues. The CDR3 sequence is CASRKTAGTIYNEQFF. The CDR3 nucleotides are TGTGCCAGCAGGAAGACGGCGGGGACAATCTACAATGAGCAGTTCTTC.

This clonotype was observed at least ten times. The CDR3 loop reads CASSKDGQGDTQYF. The CDR3 bases are TGTGCCAGCAGTAAGGACGGGCAAGGCGATACGCAGTATTTT. The V call is TRBV12-3 or TRBV12-4, the J call TRBJ2-3; D remains unclear. The germline V and J ends were trimmed by 5 bases and 6 bases, with 15 bases remaining between them. CDR3 size: 14 residues.

The chain combines TRBV20-1 with TRBJ2-5; 12 positions match TRBD2. The J segment lost 4 bases and the V segment lost 1 base, leaving 13 bases of the junction unmatched. Germline V gene sequence: CDR1 DFQATT, CDR2 SNEGSKA (reference sequence). This CDR3 has 18 residues. This chain's CDR3 is CSARGLAGGPLGGETQYF. CDR3 DNA sequence: TGCAGTGCTAGAGGGCTAGCGGGAGGGCCGTTAGGTGGAGAGACCCAGTACTTC.

In this sample, this clonotype turned up a few times. The chain employs TRBV15 and TRBJ2-7, with no clear D. The V gene lost 4 bases and the J gene lost 2 bases, with 12 bases spanning the gap. The CDR3 length is 14 residues. Per the germline V gene, CDR1 is LNHNV and CDR2 is YYDKDF (reference sequence). In nucleotides, the CDR3 is TGTGCCACCAGCACCCGGAGTAGCCCCTACGAGCAGTACTTC. It is translated as CATSTRSSPYEQYF.

CDR3 loop: CASSSTAVDEQYF. CDR3 nucleotides: TGTGCCAGCTCATCCACTGCAGTTGATGAGCAGTACTTC. The chain links TRBV18 to TRBJ2-7; D is unresolved. The CDR3 loop spans 13 amino acids. V lost 5 bases, J lost 7 bases, and 15 bases lay in between. Germline lookup yields CDR1 KGHSH and CDR2 LQKENI. Variable domain in full (rest from reference TRBV18 and TRBJ2-7): NAGVMQNPRHLVRRRGQEARLRCSPMKGHSHVYWYRQLPEEGLKFMVYLQKENIIDESGMPKERFSAEFPKEGPSILRIQQVVRGDSAAYFCASSSTAVDEQYFGPGTRLTVT.

The J gene is TRBJ2-3, the V gene TRBV7-9; D is unclear. V lost 1 base to trimming and J lost 3 bases, with 14 bases between them. CDR3 length: 16 residues. Germline CDR1 and CDR2: SEHNR and FQNEAQ (reference sequence). The CDR3: CASSLGTVTVTDTQYF. The DNA for the CDR3 is TGTGCCAGCAGCTTAGGAACAGTGACGGTTACAGATACGCAGTATTTT.

This clonotype appeared a few times. This may arise from a read error, as a much more abundant clone is one base away. The J gene is TRBJ2-5, the V gene TRBV12-3 or TRBV12-4; weak D call: TRBD2 (6 bases). The closer fit of TRBJ2-7 to the DNA end suggests the J call may be wrong. This CDR3 spans 14 amino acids. This chain's CDR3 is CASSLDGGDYEQYF. The CDR3 DNA is TGTGCCAGCAGTTTGGACGGGGGAGACTACGAGCAGTACTTC.

This clonotype is a singleton in its sample. V usage is TRBV4-1 and J usage is TRBJ2-1; TRBD2 matches 11 bases. The CDR3 length is 16 residues. Trimming cost V 4 bases and J 6 bases; bases outside gene matches: 8. Germline V lookup: CDR1 MGHRA, CDR2 YSYEKL. CDR3: CASSRELAGARNEQFF. The DNA of the CDR3 is TGCGCCAGCAGCCGAGAACTAGCGGGAGCTCGCAATGAGCAGTTCTTC.

The chain employs TRBV9 and TRBJ2-4; possible D gene TRBD2, 6 bases. The V gene lost 0 bases and the J gene lost 0 bases, with 19 bases spanning the gap. Germline-derived CDR1 and CDR2 are SGDLS and YYNGEE. The CDR3 contains 19 residues. This chain's CDR3 is CASSVEWRRGVLAKNIQYF. CDR3 nucleotides: TGTGCCAGCAGCGTAGAGTGGCGGCGGGGAGTTTTAGCCAAAAACATTCAGTACTTC.

To note about this clonotype: Compared with germline, one end of the junction differs, possibly owing to a read error. The chain couples TRBV5-1 to TRBJ1-6; D perhaps matches TRBD1 (5 bases). This CDR3 has 16 amino acids. Germline-derived CDR1 and CDR2 are SGHRS and YFSETQ. CDR3: CASSVSTGAWESPPHF. The DNA for the CDR3 is TGCGCCAGCAGCGTATCTACAGGCGCCTGGGAGTCACCCCCCCACTTT.

On this clonotype: This may be a read error: a much more frequent sequence differs by one nucleotide. The rearrangement joins TRBV5-1 to TRBJ2-7; TRBD2 matches at 8 bases. The CDR3 is 14 residues long. Looked up from germline, CDR1 is SGHRS and CDR2 is YFSETQ. CDR3 residues: CASGLDQGSGRKYF. The CDR3 DNA is TGCGCCAGCGGCTTGGACCAGGGGAGCGGGAGAAAGTACTTC. Full variable domain (missing parts from reference TRBV5-1 and TRBJ2-7): KAGVTQTPRYLIKTRGQQVTLSCSPISGHRSVSWYQQTPGQGLQFLFEYFSETQRNKGNFPGRFSGRQFSNSRSEMNVSTLELGDSALYLCASGLDQGSGRKYFGPGTRLTVT.

The chain couples TRBV29-1 to TRBJ1-1; D is perhaps TRBD1 (6 bases). Germline V gene data show CDR1 as SQVTM and CDR2 as ANQGSEA. V was trimmed by 1 base and J by 1 base, leaving 10 bases between them. This CDR3 has 14 amino acids. The DNA for the CDR3 is TGCAGCGTTGAAGGGACAGCTTCGAACACTGAAGCTTTCTTT. Amino acid sequence: CSVEGTASNTEAFF.

This clonotype was recorded at least ten times. This chain uses TRBV29-1 with TRBJ2-7; 9 bases align to TRBD1. The trim removed 7 bases at V and 3 bases at J, leaving 4 bases unmatched. Per germline, CDR1 SQVTM and CDR2 ANQGSEA. This CDR3 is 12 amino acids long. The CDR3 region is CSAWGQGYEQYF. Written as DNA, the CDR3 is TGCAGCGCGTGGGGACAGGGCTACGAGCAGTACTTC.

The genes are TRBV28 and TRBJ2-4, with 10 bases matching TRBD1. The V and J ends lost 7 bases and 2 bases, in that order; junction bases with no gene match: 5. This CDR3 spans 15 amino acids. CDR1 is MDHEN, CDR2 SYDVKM, per germline. CDR3 sequence: CASTGTGASKNIQYF. Here the CDR3 DNA reads TGTGCCAGCACCGGGACAGGGGCGTCCAAAAACATTCAGTACTTC. The full variable domain, completed using reference TRBV28 and TRBJ2-4, is DVKVTQSSRYLVKRTGEKVFLECVQDMDHENMFWYRQDPGLGLRLIYFSYDVKMKEKGDIPEGYSVSREKKERFSLILESASTNQTSMYLCASTGTGASKNIQYFGAGTRLSVL.

This clonotype has a handful of counts. The rearrangement uses TRBV20-1 and TRBJ2-1, with 8 bases fitting TRBD2. This CDR3 is 12 amino acids long. The V and J ends lost 1 base and 10 bases, in that order; junction bases with no gene match: 3. The germline V gene has CDR1 DFQATT and CDR2 SNEGSKA (reference sequence). CDR3 nucleotide sequence: TGCAGTGCTAGAGCGGGGGGGTCGGAGCAGTTCTTC. It codes for CSARAGGSEQFF.

The J gene is TRBJ2-5, the V gene TRBV4-2, with TRBD2 identical over 7 bases. The CDR3 runs 18 residues. Per the germline V gene, CDR1 is LGHNA and CDR2 is YNFKEQ. With 0 bases clipped from V and 5 bases from J, the junction kept 15 bases outside the gene matches. In DNA form, the CDR3 reads TGTGCCAGCAGCCAAGATCCAGTAGTGAGCGGGGTGGCGGAGACCCAGTACTTC. This sequence encodes CASSQDPVVSGVAETQYF.

The rearrangement joins TRBV6-5 to TRBJ2-3; 7 positions agree with TRBD1. CDR3 length: 14 residues. V was clipped by 7 bases and J by 4 bases; unmatched bases: 8. From germline, CDR1 is MNHEY and CDR2 SVGAGI. CDR3 sequence: CASNRDRVSDTQYF. For the CDR3, the DNA is TGTGCCAGCAACCGAGACAGGGTATCAGATACGCAGTATTTT.

This clonotype was detected only a few times. The chain is built from TRBV6-6 and TRBJ2-1; perhaps TRBD1 as D (6 bases). The germline gives CDR1 MNHNY, CDR2 SVGAGI (reference sequence). Trimming left V 5 bases short and J 5 bases short, with 13 bases between. The CDR3 length is 14 residues. CDR3 in amino acids: CASSVIGQHNEQFF. As DNA, the CDR3 is TGTGCCAGCAGTGTCATCGGACAGCACAATGAGCAGTTCTTC.

The V and J genes are TRBV7-3 and TRBJ2-5; D gene unclear. Germline CDR1 and CDR2: SGHTA and FQGTGA. There are 13 residues in the CDR3. Trimming left V 2 bases short and J 5 bases short, with 9 bases between. CDR3 DNA sequence: TGTGCCAGCAGCTTAGTAGTTACGGAGACCCAGTACTTC. It yields the protein CASSLVVTETQYF.